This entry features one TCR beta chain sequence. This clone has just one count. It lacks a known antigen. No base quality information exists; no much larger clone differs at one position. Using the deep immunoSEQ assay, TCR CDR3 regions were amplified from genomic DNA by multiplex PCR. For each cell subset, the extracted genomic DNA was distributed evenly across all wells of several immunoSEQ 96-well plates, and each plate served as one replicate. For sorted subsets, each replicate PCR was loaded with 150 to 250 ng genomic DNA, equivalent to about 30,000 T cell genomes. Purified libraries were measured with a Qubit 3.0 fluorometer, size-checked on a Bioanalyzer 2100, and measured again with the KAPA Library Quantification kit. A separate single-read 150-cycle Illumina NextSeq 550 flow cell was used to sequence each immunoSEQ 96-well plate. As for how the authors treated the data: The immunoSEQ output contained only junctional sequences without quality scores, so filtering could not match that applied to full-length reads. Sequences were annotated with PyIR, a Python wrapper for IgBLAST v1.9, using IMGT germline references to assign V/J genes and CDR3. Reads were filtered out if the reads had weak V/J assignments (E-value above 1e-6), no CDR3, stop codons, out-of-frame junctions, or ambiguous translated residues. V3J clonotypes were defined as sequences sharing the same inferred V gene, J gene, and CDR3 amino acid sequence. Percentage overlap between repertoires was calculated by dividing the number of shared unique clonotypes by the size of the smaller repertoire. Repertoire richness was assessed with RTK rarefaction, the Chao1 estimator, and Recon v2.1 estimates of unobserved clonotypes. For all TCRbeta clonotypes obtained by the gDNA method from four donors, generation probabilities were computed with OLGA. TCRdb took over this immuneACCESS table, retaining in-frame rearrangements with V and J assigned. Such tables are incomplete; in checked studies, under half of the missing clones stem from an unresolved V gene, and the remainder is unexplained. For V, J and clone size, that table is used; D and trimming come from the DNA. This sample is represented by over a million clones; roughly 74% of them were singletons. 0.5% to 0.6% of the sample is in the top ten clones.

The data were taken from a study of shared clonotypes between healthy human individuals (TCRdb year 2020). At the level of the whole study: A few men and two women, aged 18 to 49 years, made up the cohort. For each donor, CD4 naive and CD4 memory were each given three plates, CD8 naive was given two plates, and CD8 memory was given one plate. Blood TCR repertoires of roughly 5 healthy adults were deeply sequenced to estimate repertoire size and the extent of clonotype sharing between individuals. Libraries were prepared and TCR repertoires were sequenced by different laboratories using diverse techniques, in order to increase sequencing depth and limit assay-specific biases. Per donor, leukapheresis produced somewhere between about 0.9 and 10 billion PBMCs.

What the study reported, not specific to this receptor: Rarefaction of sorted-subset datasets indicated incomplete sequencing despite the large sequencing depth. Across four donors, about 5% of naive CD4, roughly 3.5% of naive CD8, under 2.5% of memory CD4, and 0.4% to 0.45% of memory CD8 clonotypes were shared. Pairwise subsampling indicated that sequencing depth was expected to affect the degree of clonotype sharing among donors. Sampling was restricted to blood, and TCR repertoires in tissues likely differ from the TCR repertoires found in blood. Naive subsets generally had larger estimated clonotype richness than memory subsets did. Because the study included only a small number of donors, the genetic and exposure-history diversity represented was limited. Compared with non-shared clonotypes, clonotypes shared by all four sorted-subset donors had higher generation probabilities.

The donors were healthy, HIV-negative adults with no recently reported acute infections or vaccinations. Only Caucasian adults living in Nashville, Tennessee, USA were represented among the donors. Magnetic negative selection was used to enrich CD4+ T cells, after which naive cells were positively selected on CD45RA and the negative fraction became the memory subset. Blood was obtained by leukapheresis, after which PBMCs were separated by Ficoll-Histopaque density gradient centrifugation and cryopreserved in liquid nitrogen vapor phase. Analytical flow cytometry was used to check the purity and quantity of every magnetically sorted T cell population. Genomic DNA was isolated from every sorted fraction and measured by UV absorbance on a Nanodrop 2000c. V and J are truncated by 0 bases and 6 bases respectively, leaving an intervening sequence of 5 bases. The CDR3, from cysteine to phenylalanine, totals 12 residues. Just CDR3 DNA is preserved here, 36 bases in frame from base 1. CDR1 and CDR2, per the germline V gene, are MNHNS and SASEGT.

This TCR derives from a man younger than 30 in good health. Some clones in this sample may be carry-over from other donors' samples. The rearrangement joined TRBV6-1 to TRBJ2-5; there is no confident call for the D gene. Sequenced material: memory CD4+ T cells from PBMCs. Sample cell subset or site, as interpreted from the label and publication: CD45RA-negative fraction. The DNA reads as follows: TGTGCCAGCAGTGAAGCGCTTAAGACCCAGTACTTC. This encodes CASSEALKTQYF.